Listed here are 13 T cell receptor beta chains from one sample, sequenced in a study of T-cell memory formation after mild COVID-19. TCRdb processed the 5' RACE reads anew with MiXCR; each CDR3 protein has one entry. Of around 250,000 distinct CDR3 sequences listed, over 15% were seen once; the top ten hold approximately 20%. Sequenced: PBMCs or a T cell subset sorted from them (not recorded which). The receptor set was obtained from a man younger than 35 who had mild COVID-19 (a few samples of this study predate the infection). Cell type and time point are not known.

This clonotype was seen more than once but under ten times. The rearrangement joins TRBV5-1 to TRBJ2-4; 8 bases match TRBD1. Germline V gives CDR1 SGHRS, CDR2 YFSETQ. This CDR3 has 14 residues. J gave up 5 bases and V 2 bases, and 3 bases lay outside the gene matches. CDR3 sequence reads: CASSFATGENIQYF. The CDR3 DNA sequence: TGCGCCAGCAGCTTCGCGACAGGGGAAAACATTCAGTACTTC.

This chain connects TRBV20-1 to TRBJ2-7, with D possibly being TRBD1 (6 bases). The CDR3 contains 12 residues. CDR1 and CDR2 (germline): DFQATT, SNEGSKA (reference sequence). V was shortened by 6 bases and J by 4 bases, with 13 bases between the two germline ends. CDR3 in amino acids: CSAQTGFYEQYV. The DNA of the CDR3 is TGCAGTGCGCAGACAGGTTTTTACGAGCAGTACGTC.

This clonotype was found a few times. The rearrangement joins TRBV7-2 to TRBJ1-6; a possible D gene is TRBD1 (6 bases). Germline CDR1 reads SGHTA; CDR2 reads FQGNSA. V was shortened by 0 bases and J by 0 bases, with 12 bases between the two germline ends. This CDR3 region has 18 residues. The CDR3 nucleotides are TGTGCCAGCAGCTTAGCGCTTCAGGGGAGCTCCTATAATTCACCCCTCCACTTT. This codes for CASSLALQGSSYNSPLHF.

The chain is built from TRBV20-1 and TRBJ2-3; tentatively, D is TRBD1 (6 bases). The germline gives CDR1 DFQATT, CDR2 SNEGSKA (reference sequence). Trimming stripped 3 bases from V and 3 bases from J, with 7 bases between. The length of the CDR3 is 12 residues. CDR3 sequence (DNA): TGCAGTGCTAGTACAGGGACAGATACGCAGTATTTT. It encodes CSASTGTDTQYF.

This clonotype was recorded a few times. The V gene is TRBV7-9, the J gene TRBJ1-1; D may be TRBD1 (5 bases). Germline lookup yields CDR1 SEHNR and CDR2 FQNEAQ (reference sequence). This CDR3 is 13 amino acids long. Deletions cut 4 bases from V and 13 bases from J, with 19 bases between. CDR3 sequence (DNA): TGTGCCAGCAGCTCGAGGGCCTCCGGGAGGGGTTTCTTT. Protein: CASSSRASGRGFF.

The chain is built from TRBV5-1 and TRBJ2-7; tentatively, D is TRBD1 (5 bases). This CDR3 is 16 amino acids long. Deletions cut 2 bases from V and 1 base from J, with 16 bases between. In germline, CDR1 is SGHRS, CDR2 YFSETQ. The CDR3 coding sequence is TGCGCCAGCAGCTTCGCGGACAACCACCAGTCCTACGAGCAGTACTTC. Encoded protein: CASSFADNHQSYEQYF.

V is TRBV6-2 or TRBV6-3 and J is TRBJ2-5, with D hard to call. In germline, CDR1 is MNHEY, CDR2 SVGEGT. The V end lost 10 bases, the J end lost 2 bases, and 14 bases lay between the germline ends. The CDR3 covers 13 residues. DNA for the CDR3: TGTGCCACCCTGAATTGGCCTCAAGAGACCCAGTACTTC. Protein: CATLNWPQETQYF.

Only a few counts were recorded for this clonotype. CDR3 residues: CASSPRGWGESGYTF. CDR3 sequence (DNA): TGTGCCAGCAGCCCCAGGGGATGGGGTGAGAGTGGCTACACCTTC. The chain uses TRBV7-9 and TRBJ1-2; D is perhaps TRBD1 (6 bases). CDR3 size: 15 residues. Germline loops: CDR1 SEHNR, CDR2 FQNEAQ (reference sequence). V lost 5 bases and J 7 bases, leaving 20 bases between the germline ends.

The rearrangement joins TRBV10-3 to TRBJ2-5; D may match TRBD1 or TRBD2 (5 bases each). The CDR3 has 13 amino acids. Trimming shortened V by 11 bases and J by 4 bases, and 17 bases separated the two germline ends. Germline CDR1 and CDR2: ENHRY and SYGVKD. CDR3 nucleotide sequence: TGTGCCTCCCGGGGCGATGGGGGAGAGACCCAGTACTTC. Translated, it gives CASRGDGGETQYF.

The genes are TRBV28 and TRBJ1-2; the D gene is possibly TRBD1 (5 bases). Trimming took 6 bases from V and 6 from J, leaving 20 bases between them. Germline V lookup: CDR1 MDHEN, CDR2 SYDVKM. There are 15 residues in the CDR3. In DNA, the CDR3 is TGTGCCAGCAGCGGTCGTGGGGCCTCCACTGATGGCTACACCTTC. This gives the protein CASSGRGASTDGYTF.

The J gene is TRBJ2-1, the V gene TRBV25-1; TRBD2 is a possible D gene (6 bases). V dropped 6 bases and J dropped 8 bases, with 11 bases sitting between them. There are 12 residues in the CDR3. From germline, CDR1 is MGHDK and CDR2 SYGVNS. CDR3 in amino acids: CASRAPGDEQFF. CDR3 bases: TGTGCCAGCAGGGCCCCGGGGGATGAGCAGTTCTTC.

This clonotype has a handful of counts. The chain has TRBV7-9 and TRBJ1-2; D is uncertain. The CDR3 sequence is 14 residues long. CDR1 and CDR2 from the germline V gene are SEHNR and FQNEAQ (reference sequence). Trimming cost V 1 base and J 4 bases, with 10 bases left between them. Here the CDR3 DNA reads TGTGCCAGCAGCTTAGGAGGTCCTTCCTATGGCTACACCTTC. It codes for CASSLGGPSYGYTF.

A few counts support this clonotype. The chain carries TRBV12-3 or TRBV12-4 and TRBJ1-1; D may be TRBD1 (6 bases). The V end lost 6 bases, the J end lost 3 bases, and 11 bases lay between the germline ends. This CDR3 comprises 13 residues. CDR3 region: CASRLTGYTEAFF. The CDR3 DNA follows: TGTGCCAGCAGACTGACAGGTTACACTGAAGCTTTCTTT.